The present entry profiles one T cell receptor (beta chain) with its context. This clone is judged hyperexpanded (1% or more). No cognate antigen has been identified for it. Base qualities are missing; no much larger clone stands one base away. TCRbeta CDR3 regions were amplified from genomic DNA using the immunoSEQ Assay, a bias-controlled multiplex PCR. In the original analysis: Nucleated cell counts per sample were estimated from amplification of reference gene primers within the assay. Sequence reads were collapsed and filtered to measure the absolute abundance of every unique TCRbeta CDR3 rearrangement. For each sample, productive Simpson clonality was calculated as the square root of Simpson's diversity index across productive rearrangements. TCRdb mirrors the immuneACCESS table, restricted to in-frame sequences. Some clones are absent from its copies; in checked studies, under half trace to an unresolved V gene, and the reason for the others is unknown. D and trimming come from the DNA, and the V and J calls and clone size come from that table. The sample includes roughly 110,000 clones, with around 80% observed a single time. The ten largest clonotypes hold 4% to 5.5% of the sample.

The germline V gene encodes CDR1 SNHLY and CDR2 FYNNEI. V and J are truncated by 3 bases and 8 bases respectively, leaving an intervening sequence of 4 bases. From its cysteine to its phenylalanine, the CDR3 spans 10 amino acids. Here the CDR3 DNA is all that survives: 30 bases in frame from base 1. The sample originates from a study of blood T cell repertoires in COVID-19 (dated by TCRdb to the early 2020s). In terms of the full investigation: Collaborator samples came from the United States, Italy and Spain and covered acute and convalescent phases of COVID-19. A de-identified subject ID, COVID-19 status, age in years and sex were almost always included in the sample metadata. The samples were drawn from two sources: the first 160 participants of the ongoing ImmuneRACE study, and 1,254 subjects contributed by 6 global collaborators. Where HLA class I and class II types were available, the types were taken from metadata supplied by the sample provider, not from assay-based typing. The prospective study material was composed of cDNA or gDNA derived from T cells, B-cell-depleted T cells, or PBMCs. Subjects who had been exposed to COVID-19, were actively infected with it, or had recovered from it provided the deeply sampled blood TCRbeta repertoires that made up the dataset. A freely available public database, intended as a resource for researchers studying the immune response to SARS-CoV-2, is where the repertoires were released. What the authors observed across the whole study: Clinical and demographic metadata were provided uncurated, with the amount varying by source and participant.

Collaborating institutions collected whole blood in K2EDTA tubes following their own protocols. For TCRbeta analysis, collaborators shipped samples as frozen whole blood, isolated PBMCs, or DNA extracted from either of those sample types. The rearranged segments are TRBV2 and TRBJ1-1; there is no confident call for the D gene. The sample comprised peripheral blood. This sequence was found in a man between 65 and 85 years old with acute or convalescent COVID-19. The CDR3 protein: CASSEAEAFF. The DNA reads TGTGCCAGCAGTGAGGCAGAAGCTTTCTTT. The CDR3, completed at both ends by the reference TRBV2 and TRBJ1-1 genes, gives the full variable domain EPEVTQTPSHQVTQMGQEVILRCVPISNHLYFYWYRQILGQKVEFLVSFYNNEISEKSEIFDDQFSVERPDGSNFTLKIRSTKLEDSAMYFCASSEAEAFFGQGTRLTVV.